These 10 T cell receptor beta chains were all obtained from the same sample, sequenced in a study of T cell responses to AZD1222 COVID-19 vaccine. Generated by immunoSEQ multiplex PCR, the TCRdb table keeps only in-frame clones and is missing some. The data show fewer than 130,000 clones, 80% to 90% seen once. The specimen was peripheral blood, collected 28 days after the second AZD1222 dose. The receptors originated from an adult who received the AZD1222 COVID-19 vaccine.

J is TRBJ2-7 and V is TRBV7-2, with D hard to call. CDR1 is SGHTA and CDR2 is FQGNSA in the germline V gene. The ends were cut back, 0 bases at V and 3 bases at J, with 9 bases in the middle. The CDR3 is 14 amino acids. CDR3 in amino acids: CASSLALRDYEQYF. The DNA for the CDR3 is TGTGCCAGCAGCTTAGCGCTAAGGGACTACGAGCAGTACTTC. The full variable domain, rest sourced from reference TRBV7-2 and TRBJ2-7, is GAGVSQSPSNKVTEKGKDVELRCDPISGHTALYWYRQSLGQGLEFLIYFQGNSAPDKSGLPSDRFSAERTGGSVSTLTIQRTQQEDSAVYLCASSLALRDYEQYFGPGTRLTVT.

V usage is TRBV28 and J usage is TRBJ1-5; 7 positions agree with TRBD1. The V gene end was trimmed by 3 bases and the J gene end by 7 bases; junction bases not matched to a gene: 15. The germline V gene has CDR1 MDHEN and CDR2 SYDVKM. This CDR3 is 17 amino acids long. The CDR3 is CASSFVSRQGSEQPQHF. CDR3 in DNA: TGTGCCAGCAGTTTTGTTTCGAGACAGGGTAGTGAACAGCCCCAGCATTTT. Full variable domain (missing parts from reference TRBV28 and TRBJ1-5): DVKVTQSSRYLVKRTGEKVFLECVQDMDHENMFWYRQDPGLGLRLIYFSYDVKMKEKGDIPEGYSVSREKKERFSLILESASTNQTSMYLCASSFVSRQGSEQPQHFGDGTRLSIL.

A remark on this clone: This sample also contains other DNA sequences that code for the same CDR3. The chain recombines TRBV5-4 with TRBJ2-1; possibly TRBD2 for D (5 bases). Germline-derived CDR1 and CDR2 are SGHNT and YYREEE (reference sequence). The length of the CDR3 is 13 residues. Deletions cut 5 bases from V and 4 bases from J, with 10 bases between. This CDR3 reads CASRPDSYNEQFF. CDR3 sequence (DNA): TGTGCCAGCAGACCGGACTCATACAATGAGCAGTTCTTC. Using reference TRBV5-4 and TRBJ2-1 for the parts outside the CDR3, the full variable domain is ETGVTQSPTHLIKTRGQQVTLRCSSQSGHNTVSWYQQALGQGPQFIFQYYREEENGRGNFPPRFSGLQFPNYSSELNVNALELDDSALYLCASRPDSYNEQFFGPGTRLTVL.

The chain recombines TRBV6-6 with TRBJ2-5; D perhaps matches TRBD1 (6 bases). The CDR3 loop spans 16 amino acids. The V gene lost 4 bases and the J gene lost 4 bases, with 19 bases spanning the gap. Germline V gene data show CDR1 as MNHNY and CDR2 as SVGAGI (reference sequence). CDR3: CASSSAGGTGVETQYF. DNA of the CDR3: TGTGCCAGCAGTTCGGCTGGGGGCACAGGAGTAGAGACCCAGTACTTC.

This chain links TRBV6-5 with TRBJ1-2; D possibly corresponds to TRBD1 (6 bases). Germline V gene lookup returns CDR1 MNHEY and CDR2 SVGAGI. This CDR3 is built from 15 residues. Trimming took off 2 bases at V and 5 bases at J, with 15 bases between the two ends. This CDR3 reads CASSYGGGGQYGYTF. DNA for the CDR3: TGTGCCAGCAGTTACGGAGGTGGGGGGCAATATGGCTACACCTTC.

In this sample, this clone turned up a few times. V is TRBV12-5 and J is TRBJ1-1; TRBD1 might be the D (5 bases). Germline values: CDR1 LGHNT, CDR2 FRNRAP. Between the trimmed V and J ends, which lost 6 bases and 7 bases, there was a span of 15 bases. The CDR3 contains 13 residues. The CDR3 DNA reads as TGTGCTAGTGGCCGAACGGGGGGACTTGAAGCTTTCTTT. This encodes CASGRTGGLEAFF.

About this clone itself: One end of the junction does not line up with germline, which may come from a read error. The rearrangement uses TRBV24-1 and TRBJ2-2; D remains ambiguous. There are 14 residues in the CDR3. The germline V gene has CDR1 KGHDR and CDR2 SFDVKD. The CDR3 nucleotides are TGTGCCACCAGTGATTTGCTTAGGCCCGGAGAGCTGTTTTTT. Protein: CATSDLLRPGELFF.

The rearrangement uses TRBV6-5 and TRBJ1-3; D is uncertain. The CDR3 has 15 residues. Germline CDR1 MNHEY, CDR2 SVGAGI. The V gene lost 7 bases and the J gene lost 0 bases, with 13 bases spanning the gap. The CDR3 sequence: CASIPHTGSGNTIYF. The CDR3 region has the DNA TGTGCCAGCATCCCACATACGGGCTCTGGAAACACCATATATTTT.

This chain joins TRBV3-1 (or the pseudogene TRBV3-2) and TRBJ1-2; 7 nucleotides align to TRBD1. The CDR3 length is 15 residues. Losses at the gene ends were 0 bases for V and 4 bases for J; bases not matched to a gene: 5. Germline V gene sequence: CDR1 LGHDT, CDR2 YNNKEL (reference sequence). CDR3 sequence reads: CASSQEATGTYGYTF. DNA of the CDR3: TGTGCCAGCAGCCAAGAGGCGACAGGGACCTATGGCTACACCTTC.

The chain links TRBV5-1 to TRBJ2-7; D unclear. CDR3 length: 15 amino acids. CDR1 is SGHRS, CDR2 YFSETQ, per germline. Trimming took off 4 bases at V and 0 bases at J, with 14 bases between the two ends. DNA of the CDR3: TGCGCCAGCAGCCCCGGCGGAACAAGCTCCTACGAGCAGTACTTC. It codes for CASSPGGTSSYEQYF.